This T cell receptor (beta chain) was identified during a study of Graves' ophthalmopathy and Graves' hyperthyroidism. Study at large: Hyperthyroidism showing no ophthalmopathy within 18 months of follow-up was stable. Overall study findings and caveats: Discriminating ophthalmopathy from stable hyperthyroidism, a 13-signature model attained a sensitivity of under 90% and a specificity of around 83%. As the model predicted ophthalmopathy progression, it achieved a sensitivity of less than 71% and a specificity of around 76%.

About this clonotype itself: Its antigen is unidentified.

The V gene lost 1 base and the J gene lost 0 bases, with 10 bases spanning the gap. This CDR3 has 16 amino acids. From germline, CDR1 is MGHRA and CDR2 YSYEKL. Clinicians made diagnoses from clinical symptoms, serum thyroxine, TRAb, thyroid ultrasound and orbital computed tomography. The authors amplified TCR beta CDR3 regions from RNA transcripts. Scientists carried out first-round RT-PCR using HTBI primers and then a second-round multiplex PCR. TCRdb redid the calling of the multiplex PCR reads with MiXCR, one entry per CDR3 protein. The repertoire consists of 500,000 to 600,000 distinct CDR3 sequences, with about two fifths occurring once and the leading ten covering about 4.6%.

The receptor's source is an adult man with Graves' hyperthyroidism. Sequencing was done on a sample of peripheral blood or thyroid tissue (not recorded which). This chain links TRBV4-1 with TRBJ1-5; maybe TRBD1 (5 bases). The DNA of the CDR3 is TGCGCCAGCAGCCAAGGTGGGGGGTATAGCAATCAGCCCCAGCATTTT. As protein: CASSQGGGYSNQPQHF.